The T cell receptor beta chain under discussion was sequenced for a study of T cells in Graves' hyperthyroidism and ophthalmopathy. General study points: Ophthalmopathy got predicted by the model a median 6.5 months before its onset. Most clonotypes expanded in the thyroid (above 0.001) were also present in blood.

Losses at the gene ends were 4 bases for V and 3 bases for J; bases not matched to a gene: 8. The CDR3 spans 16 residues. Germline values: CDR1 SGHKS, CDR2 YYEKEE (reference sequence). This clonotype showed up many times. Its antigen is currently unknown. RNA transcripts yielded amplified TCR beta CDR3 regions. A set of HTBI primers served as the primers for a first-round RT-PCR of the TCR CDR3. TCRdb recomputed calls from the multiplex PCR reads with MiXCR, one row per CDR3 protein. The sample yields 400,000 to 450,000 distinct CDR3 sequences, around 15% seen once. Uncontrolled infection, other autoimmune disease, pregnancy or lactation barred patients from enrollment. The diagnoses drew upon clinical symptoms, serum thyroxine and TRAb, thyroid ultrasound and orbital computed tomography.

Sequenced input: blood. V is TRBV5-5 and J is TRBJ2-3, with TRBD2 identical over 10 bases. This clonotype was obtained from a man aged 18-30 years with Graves' ophthalmopathy. CDR3 amino acids: CASSLGAGGLTDTQYF. CDR3 sequence (DNA): TGTGCCAGCAGCCTCGGAGCGGGGGGGCTTACAGATACGCAGTATTTT.